What follows is one T cell receptor beta chain and its context. Its specific antigen is unknown. It has no much larger one-base neighbor in the sample; base qualities were not kept. These data originate in a study of naive CD8 T cells in extremely preterm neonates (TCRdb year 2017). With regard to the full study: TCRbeta CDR3 repertoires of sorted naive CD8+ T cells were compared across four age groups: extremely preterm neonates, term neonates, young children and adults. Points the paper makes about the study in general: A small sample size and variable productive template counts among preterm samples were noted by the authors as limitations. Prospective longitudinal studies of preterm and term neonates were called for by the authors so that T cell development could be tracked within individuals. Preterm neonates had significantly lower iChao1 richness than all other age groups (p < 0.05) and an even clone distribution, indicating a less rich repertoire. The proportion of shared CDR3 nucleotide sequences was higher in preterm neonates (about 2.7%) than in term neonates (around 0.4%), young children (around 0.03%) and adults (around 0.01%). Compared with the older groups, preterm CDR3s were shorter and closer to germline, carrying fewer N additions and showing less junctional trimming.

Term cord blood was obtained from roughly 5 elective full-term cesarean deliveries at roughly 36-41 weeks of gestation, without labor or rupture of membranes. Pregnancies with fetal demise, active maternal HSV infection or known maternal HIV infection were excluded from the study. A FACSAria III cell sorter was used to sort live, Annexin V-negative naive CD8+ T cells (CD3+CD8+CD45RA+CCR7+). Per sample, between roughly 19,000 and 100,000 naive CD8+ T cells were obtained by sorting. Mixed venous-arterial cord blood was collected with preassembled standardized sampling kits. Cord blood was held at room temperature, and processing was completed within 4 hours of collection. Mononuclear cells were isolated from diluted blood by Ficoll-Paque density gradient centrifugation. Before sorting, mononuclear cells were cryopreserved in around 10% DMSO with approximately 90% FBS and kept in long-term storage at -150 degrees C. After thawing, cells were stained with Annexin V along with antibodies against CD3, CD8, CCR7 and CD45RA. The DNeasy Blood and Tissue Kit was used to extract genomic DNA from snap-frozen pellets of sorted cells.

TCRbeta CDR3 regions were amplified from genomic DNA by a two-step, bias-controlled multiplex PCR. Primers specific for every TRBV and TRBJ gene segment were used in the multiplex PCR. TCRbeta repertoire data were generated with the immunoSEQ Assay. The authors' analysis ran thus. A relative-frequency ratio and a modified nearest-neighbor algorithm were applied to filter and cluster reads so that closely related sequences were merged. IMGT annotation was the basis for assigning V, D and J genes to CDR3 sequences. Template counts were corrected for PCR amplification bias by normalization and were quantified against synthetic TCR CDR3 analog sequences. Only unique productive sequences, that is, in-frame CDR3 sequences lacking stop codons, were included in the analyses. Clonality, defined as 1 minus Pielou's evenness, and iChao1 richness were computed with the immunoSEQ Analyzer software. Statistical testing was performed in JMP, using Student's t-test or a non-parametric test depending on Shapiro-Wilk normality results. TCRdb mirrors the immuneACCESS table, restricted to in-frame sequences. Some clones are absent from its copies; in checked studies, under half trace to an unresolved V gene, and the reason for the others is unknown. That table furnishes V, J and clone size, whereas the DNA furnished D and trimming. Across this sample there are about 8,000 clones, with 95% to 98% seen only once. Around 0.35% of the sample goes to the ten largest clones.

Via the germline V gene, CDR1 is MNHEY and CDR2 SVGAGI. Trimming takes 6 bases from V and 0 bases from J, and the germline ends sit 11 bases apart. From its cysteine to its phenylalanine, the CDR3 spans 14 amino acids. Only the CDR3 portion is preserved as DNA: 42 bases, with reading frame beginning at the first base. The specimen was naive CD8+ T cells from cord blood. The V gene is TRBV6-5 and the J gene is TRBJ1-1; a confident D gene designation cannot be given. This sequence originates from a newborn in good health. For the CDR3, the sequence is CASRPTLMNTEAFF. The sequenced DNA is TGTGCCAGCAGGCCGACTCTGATGAACACTGAAGCTTTCTTT.